The 7 T cell receptor beta chains reported below all come from one sample, sequenced in a study of radiotherapy plus CTLA-4 blockade in lung cancer. Repertoires were generated with immunoSEQ multiplex PCR, while TCRdb's copy carries only in-frame clones and drops some. The sample carries 50,000 to 65,000 clones, less than 80% recorded once. The sequencing here drew on peripheral blood, taken from a patient treated with radiotherapy plus ipilimumab. The receptors originated from a human donor with non-small cell lung cancer who had a complete response to radiotherapy plus ipilimumab.

V usage is TRBV11-2 and J usage is TRBJ1-2; 9 bases map to TRBD1. There are 17 residues in the CDR3. Losses at the gene ends were 4 bases for V and 6 bases for J; bases not matched to a gene: 15. Germline loops: CDR1 SGHAT, CDR2 FQNNGV. The chain's CDR3 is CASSSTRPGQGKDGYTF. The CDR3 nucleotides are TGTGCCAGCAGCTCCACTAGACCGGGACAGGGAAAGGATGGCTACACCTTC. Drawing the rest from reference TRBV11-2 and TRBJ1-2, the complete variable domain is EAGVAQSPRYKIIEKRQSVAFWCNPISGHATLYWYQQILGQGPKLLIQFQNNGVVDDSQLPKDRFSAERLKGVDSTLKIQPAKLEDSAVYLCASSSTRPGQGKDGYTFGSGTRLTVV.

The V call is TRBV27, the J call TRBJ1-6, with TRBD1 as a possible D gene (5 bases). V dropped 3 bases and J dropped 9 bases, with 12 bases sitting between them. The germline CDR1 and CDR2 sequences are MNHEY and SMNVEV (reference sequence). This CDR3 has 14 amino acids. The CDR3 nucleotides are TGTGCCAGCAGTTTTGGCAGGGATATTTCACCCCTCCACTTT. Its protein is CASSFGRDISPLHF.

This chain joins TRBV7-9 and TRBJ1-1; 8 bases agree with TRBD1. V was pared by 8 bases and J by 5 bases, with 7 bases of the junction left unmatched. Germline values: CDR1 SEHNR, CDR2 FQNEAQ (reference sequence). The CDR3 spans 13 residues. CDR3 protein: CASGQGAGTEAFF. The CDR3 DNA reads as TGTGCCAGCGGGCAGGGGGCAGGGACTGAAGCTTTCTTT.

V is TRBV5-6 and J is TRBJ1-5; D remains ambiguous. CDR1 and CDR2 (germline): SGHDT, YYEEEE. The CDR3 consists of 15 residues. V shed 4 bases and J shed 2 bases, with 13 bases lying between them. CDR3 nucleotides: TGTGCCAGCAGCCTGGTTAGCCGCCGCAATCAGCCCCAGCATTTT. It translates to CASSLVSRRNQPQHF.

This chain joins TRBV11-2 and TRBJ1-3, with 7 bases aligning to TRBD1. The CDR3 loop spans 14 amino acids. CDR1 is SGHAT and CDR2 is FQNNGV in the germline V gene. The V and J ends lost 2 bases and 3 bases, in that order; junction bases with no gene match: 1. The CDR3 here is CASSLSGGGNTIYF. The DNA for the CDR3 is TGTGCCAGCAGCTTATCAGGGGGTGGAAACACCATATATTTT.

V usage is TRBV7-8 and J usage is TRBJ1-6, with 7 bases matching TRBD1. Unmatched junction bases numbered 11, after V lost 1 base and J lost 8 bases. The CDR3 has 17 residues. Per the germline V gene, CDR1 is SGHVS and CDR2 is FQNEAQ. CDR3 amino acids: CASSLGRGVRGDSPLHF. DNA for the CDR3: TGTGCCAGCAGCTTAGGAAGAGGAGTCAGGGGGGATTCACCCCTCCACTTT.

V and J are TRBV5-4 and TRBJ2-7, with 10 positions matching TRBD2. This CDR3 has 15 amino acids. With 1 base clipped from V and 3 bases from J, the junction kept 4 bases outside the gene matches. CDR1 and CDR2 (germline): SGHNT, YYREEE (reference sequence). The CDR3 DNA reads as TGTGCCAGCAGCTTGAAACTAGCGGGGAACTACGAGCAGTACTTC. It specifies CASSLKLAGNYEQYF.